Listed below are T cell receptor beta chains from one sample, sequenced in a study of blood T cells in healthy people across ages. A single record per CDR3 protein comes from TCRdb applying MiXCR to the 5' RACE reads. The profile shows approximately 600,000 distinct CDR3 sequences, about 53% of them singletons. The sample consisted of blood. The receptors were sampled from a man aged 60 to 69 in good health. The CDR3 runs from the conserved cysteine through the conserved F or W. Each record gives: J gene, V gene, D gene, CDR3 protein. A D gene is named only where the DNA matches it firmly.

TRBJ2-1	TRBV2	-	CASSGGRHYNEQFF
TRBJ1-5	TRBV5-5	-	CASSPAGATHQPQHF
TRBJ2-5	TRBV5-1	-	CASSLFTEQYF
TRBJ2-3	TRBV12-3/TRBV12-4	-	CASSFRVTADMQYF
TRBJ2-5	TRBV29-1	TRBD1	CSVAGQGGETQYF
TRBJ2-1	TRBV7-9	-	CASSPTQPQVASYNEQFF
TRBJ1-6	TRBV15	-	CATSRVRGSPLHF
TRBJ2-3	TRBV9	TRBD1	CASGRTGYTDTQYF
TRBJ2-5	TRBV14	-	CASSQVGVGTQYF
TRBJ2-5	TRBV5-1	-	CASSLARGSPETQYF
TRBJ2-2	TRBV29-1	-	CSVEGQSYGTGELFF
-	TRBV9	-	CASSVVPGAYNEQYF
TRBJ1-1	TRBV29-1	-	CSVRGLLNTEAFF
TRBJ2-5	TRBV12-3/TRBV12-4	-	CASSFEQEQETQYF
TRBJ1-5	TRBV9	-	CASSVGGSYQPQHF
TRBJ2-7	TRBV6-5	-	CASSYVGVGTYEQYF
TRBJ2-4	TRBV7-2	TRBD2	CASTPSGGAREQYF
TRBJ1-1	TRBV12-3/TRBV12-4	-	CASSLKMITEAFF
TRBJ2-7	TRBV5-1	-	CASSLGRTRGYEQYF
TRBJ2-1	TRBV25-1	-	CASRIAGSYNEQFF
TRBJ1-1	TRBV12-3/TRBV12-4	TRBD1	CASSPRDRGRAEAFF
TRBJ2-1	TRBV29-1	TRBD1	CSVARGGTGGNEQFF
TRBJ1-1	TRBV27	-	CASSRQDGLTEAFF
TRBJ2-1	TRBV21-1	-	CASSKDLEVGQSSYNEQFF
-	TRBV3-1	-	CASSQEEVWETQYF
TRBJ1-1	TRBV5-6	-	CASSSDLDGTLNTEAFF
TRBJ2-6	TRBV5-1	-	CASSVDISGANVLTF
TRBJ2-3	TRBV20-1	-	CSAPTGISTDTQYF
TRBJ1-1	TRBV7-9	-	CASRGRENTEAFF
TRBJ2-1	TRBV5-1	TRBD1	CASSDRERIYNEQFF
TRBJ1-6	TRBV3-1	-	CASSQGSGLNSPLHF
TRBJ1-6	TRBV5-1	-	CASSGGDLNSPLHF
TRBJ2-7	TRBV7-8	-	CAGSFPGVEQYF
TRBJ1-1	TRBV7-9	-	CASSDAVEAFF
-	TRBV3-1	TRBD2	CASSQDYAGGPQTQYF
TRBJ1-1	TRBV6-6	TRBD1	CASSYRSGGGTEAFF
TRBJ1-2	TRBV20-1	-	CSARDGSDYGYTF
TRBJ2-3	TRBV6-5	TRBD2	CASSYGGSRDTQYF
TRBJ1-2	TRBV9	-	CASSAGNTRVGYTF
TRBJ2-1	TRBV19	-	CASSIGLANYEQFF
TRBJ2-3	TRBV6-5	TRBD2	CASRSGLAGDTQYF
TRBJ2-7	TRBV10-3	-	CATLGTSSYEQYF
TRBJ2-7	TRBV20-1	-	CSARDPATTYEQYF
TRBJ2-5	TRBV14	TRBD2	CASSQDRGGGHQETQYF
TRBJ1-2	TRBV5-1	TRBD1	CASSQTTGTGVGYTF
-	TRBV2	TRBD2	CASSDRTSVWETQYF
TRBJ2-7	TRBV4-1	-	CASSQDIGFYEQYF
TRBJ1-1	TRBV5-1	-	CASSLGPSNTEAFF